The clone carrying this T cell receptor beta chain was observed at least ten times. Its antigen is unknown. This specimen belongs to a study of glioma-infiltrating T cells. Study results and limitations: Gliomas, especially low-grade, showed above-expected tissue-blood divergence; non-neoplastic patients showed below.

This CDR3 comprises 16 residues. Germline lookup yields CDR1 MDHEN and CDR2 SYDVKM. Between the trimmed V and J ends, which lost 5 bases and 0 bases, there was a span of 16 bases. Amplification of TCR alpha and beta CDR3 regions from RNA used iRepertoire nested multiplex PCR. For one-step reverse transcription and amplification, about 90-400 ng of tissue mRNA or PBMC total RNA was used. TCRdb fed the multiplex PCR reads into MiXCR, producing one record per CDR3 protein. The table records 160,000 or so distinct CDR3 sequences, about 47% of them present only once. Sequenced sample: glioma tissue, nonneoplastic brain tissue, or PBMCs (not recorded which). This chain links TRBV28 with TRBJ1-2; no definite D call. The TCR was taken from a human donor with low-grade glioma or glioblastoma, undergoing nonglioma brain surgery, or in good health (not recorded which). Written as DNA, the CDR3 is TGTGCCAGCAGTGGAGGAGCGGTGGGAGCTAACTATGGCTACACCTTC. Protein: CASSGGAVGANYGYTF.